The sequence of this TCR beta chain was determined in a study of CD8+ T cells in alopecia areata. Findings of the study overall: The study found higher clonality in lesional than normal scalp, especially in alopecia totalis/universalis. Tofacitinib yielded significantly lower scalp clonality and fewer expanded CD8+ clones among the top 100. There were many expanded lesional clones persisting in scalp and blood during tofacitinib.

The CDR3 consists of 13 residues. Germline V lookup: CDR1 MDHEN, CDR2 SYDVKM. With 7 bases removed from V and 10 bases from J, the gap between germline ends came to 19 bases. As to this clone: No antigen is known for it.

Indicated treatment: oral pan-JAK inhibitor, 5-10 mg twice daily. Isolated RNA was reverse transcribed into cDNA used as the sequencing template. Libraries were prepared by immunoSEQ multiplex PCR; TCRdb keeps only in-frame clonotypes and omits some of them. The sample has some 190,000 clones; about 60% are singletons. The TCR comes from a human donor with alopecia areata. This material consisted of CD4+ T cells sorted from blood, taken at week 4, from a patient treated with tofacitinib. The gene calls are TRBV28 and TRBJ1-1; maybe TRBD1 (5 bases). The CDR3 DNA is TGTGCCAGCATGGACCAGGGATTTAGAACAGCTTTCTTT. Encoded protein: CASMDQGFRTAFF.